These 21 T cell receptor beta chains share one sample of origin, sequenced in a study of blood T cell repertoires in COVID-19. Repertoires were generated with immunoSEQ multiplex PCR, while TCRdb's copy carries only in-frame clones and drops some. The sample holds under 95,000 clones, 70% to 75% seen once. The sequenced sample consisted of peripheral blood. The receptors stem from a man aged 50 to 60 with active or convalescent COVID-19.

V usage is TRBV29-1 and J usage is TRBJ2-7, with 7 bases fitting TRBD2. V dropped 1 base and J dropped 1; count of bases not matched to a gene: 7. The CDR3 consists of 15 residues. CDR1 is SQVTM, CDR2 ANQGSEA, per germline. CDR3 in amino acids: CSVEGQGGGSYEQYF. The CDR3 bases are TGCAGCGTTGAAGGTCAAGGCGGGGGATCCTACGAGCAGTACTTC.

The CDR3 DNA follows: TGTGCCAGCAGCCTAACGGGGGGATACGAGCAGTACTTC. It codes for CASSLTGGYEQYF. The V call is TRBV7-7, the J call TRBJ2-7; TRBD2 aligns across 7 bases. Germline trimming cut 5 bases from V and 4 bases from J; bases unmatched to any gene: 5. CDR3 length: 13 residues. From germline, CDR1 is SSHAT and CDR2 FNYEAQ (reference sequence).

This sequence joins TRBV10-3 and TRBJ2-3; 12 bases are a match to TRBD2. CDR1 is ENHRY and CDR2 is SYGVKD in the germline V gene. The J segment lost 6 bases and the V segment lost 7 bases, leaving 8 bases of the junction unmatched. The CDR3 has 15 residues. The CDR3 bases are TGTGCCATCAAGTCTAGCGGGGGGGCCAGGGATACGCAGTATTTT. Its protein is CAIKSSGGARDTQYF.

This sequence joins TRBV14 and TRBJ2-3; D not certain. Trimming cost V 0 bases and J 3 bases, with 4 bases left between them. Germline values: CDR1 SGHDN, CDR2 FVKESK. This CDR3 spans 13 amino acids. The CDR3 sequence: CASSQDPTDTQYF. The CDR3 nucleotides read TGTGCCAGCAGCCAAGATCCTACAGATACGCAGTATTTT. The complete variable domain, with remaining parts taken from reference TRBV14 and TRBJ2-3, reads EAGVTQFPSHSVIEKGQTVTLRCDPISGHDNLYWYRRVMGKEIKFLLHFVKESKQDESGMPNNRFLAERTGGTYSTLKVQPAELEDSGVYFCASSQDPTDTQYFGPGTRLTVL.

This CDR3 is CASSSPGQGRLEQYF. CDR3 nucleotide sequence: TGTGCCAGCAGTTCTCCGGGACAGGGTCGTCTCGAGCAGTACTTC. The chain carries TRBV6-5 and TRBJ2-7, with 9 bases matching TRBD1. With 4 bases clipped from V and 6 bases from J, the junction kept 10 bases outside the gene matches. CDR3 size: 15 residues. Germline CDR1 is MNHEY and CDR2 is SVGAGI.

This clone showed up just once. V gene TRBV4-1 combines with J gene TRBJ2-4, with 11 bases identical to TRBD2. Looked up from germline, CDR1 is MGHRA and CDR2 is YSYEKL. The junction had 10 bases not matched to a gene; V was cut back by 0 bases and J by 0 bases. The CDR3 contains 20 residues. This CDR3 reads CASSQDRTGTSGLAKNIQYF. The CDR3 DNA sequence: TGCGCCAGCAGCCAAGATCGAACCGGGACTAGCGGTTTAGCCAAAAACATTCAGTACTTC.

The chain couples TRBV19 to TRBJ1-3, with D perhaps matching TRBD1 (6 bases). The germline gives CDR1 LNHDA, CDR2 SQIVND (reference sequence). Trimming removed 5 bases from V and 4 bases from J, with 21 bases in between. This CDR3 has 17 amino acids. The chain's CDR3 is CASSLGGPGTPGNTIYF. CDR3 in DNA: TGTGCCAGTAGTCTGGGGGGGCCCGGGACACCCGGAAACACCATATATTTT.

The CDR3, as DNA: TGCGCCAGCAGCTTGGCCCCTAGCGGGAGCTCCTACGAGCAGTACTTC. Amino acid sequence: CASSLAPSGSSYEQYF. The rearrangement joins TRBV5-1 to TRBJ2-7, with 10 bases that match TRBD2. The V segment lost 0 bases and the J segment 0 bases; nucleotides outside the gene matches: 3. The CDR3 covers 16 residues. Germline lookup yields CDR1 SGHRS and CDR2 YFSETQ.

The rearrangement links TRBV19 to TRBJ2-5; possible D gene TRBD2, 7 bases. The CDR3 sequence is 14 residues long. The V end was cut by 3 bases, the J end by 5 bases, with 13 bases between. Germline CDR1 is LNHDA and CDR2 is SQIVND (reference sequence). The CDR3 coding sequence is TGTGCCAGTAGTATTTCGGGGGGCCGGGAGACCCAGTACTTC. Its protein is CASSISGGRETQYF.

The rearrangement uses TRBV5-4 and TRBJ1-4; D ambiguous. This CDR3 contains 14 residues. Deletions cut 4 bases from V and 8 bases from J, with 15 bases between. Germline loops: CDR1 SGHNT, CDR2 YYREEE (reference sequence). The CDR3 here is CASSAWGRREKLFF. CDR3 in DNA: TGTGCCAGCAGCGCTTGGGGTCGGAGGGAAAAACTGTTTTTT.

This clone was counted a few times. CDR3 sequence: CASTPDRARSNQPQHF. The CDR3 nucleotides are TGTGCCAGTACCCCGGACAGGGCCCGAAGCAATCAGCCCCAGCATTTT. The chain links TRBV19 to TRBJ1-5; 8 bases agree with TRBD1. CDR1 LNHDA and CDR2 SQIVND come from the germline V gene (reference sequence). The V gene end was trimmed by 7 bases and the J gene end by 1 base; junction bases not matched to a gene: 9. The CDR3 consists of 16 residues.

This clone appeared a few times. Other DNA sequences in this sample translate to the same CDR3. The chain employs TRBV3-1 (or the pseudogene TRBV3-2) and TRBJ1-5, with 8 nucleotides matching TRBD1. The CDR3 has 14 amino acids. The germline CDR1 and CDR2 sequences are LGHDT and YNNKEL (reference sequence). V trimming: 4 bases; J trimming: 7 bases; junction bases outside the gene matches: 6. The CDR3 region has the DNA TGTGCCAGCAGCCTCGGACAGGGCGGGCAGCCCCAGCATTTT. Its translation is CASSLGQGGQPQHF.

This chain joins TRBV10-1 and TRBJ2-7, with 10 bases identical to TRBD1. The CDR3 length is 15 residues. The V gene's germline CDR1 is WNHNN and CDR2 SYGVQD (reference sequence). J lost 0 bases, V lost 2 bases, and 1 base had no gene match. The CDR3 nucleotides read TGCGCCAGCAGTGAGGGGACAGGGGCCTCCTACGAGCAGTACTTC. Encoded protein: CASSEGTGASYEQYF.

The rearrangement joins TRBV6-5 to TRBJ2-1, with D maybe TRBD1 (5 bases). This CDR3 has 14 residues. V was clipped by 1 base and J by 8 bases, with 12 bases between them. Germline CDR1 and CDR2: MNHEY and SVGAGI. As DNA, the CDR3 is TGTGCCAGCAGTTACTTTAAAGGGGCATATGAGCAGTTCTTC. It encodes CASSYFKGAYEQFF.

V is TRBV15 and J is TRBJ2-7; 10 nucleotides line up with TRBD1. Germline V gene sequence: CDR1 LNHNV, CDR2 YYDKDF (reference sequence). This CDR3 contains 16 residues. The V and J ends lost 3 bases and 2 bases, in that order; junction bases with no gene match: 7. This CDR3 is CATSRGRGTGAYEQYF. Here the CDR3 DNA reads TGTGCCACCAGCAGGGGCAGGGGGACAGGGGCCTACGAGCAGTACTTC. Based on the CDR3 plus reference TRBV15 and TRBJ2-7, the full variable domain is DAMVIQNPRYQVTQFGKPVTLSCSQTLNHNVMYWYQQKSSQAPKLLFHYYDKDFNNEADTPDNFQSRRPNTSFCFLDIRSPGLGDTAMYLCATSRGRGTGAYEQYFGPGTRLTVT.

The rearrangement joins TRBV7-6 to TRBJ2-3; 11 positions agree with TRBD2. The germline gives CDR1 SGHVS, CDR2 FNYEAQ. The CDR3 length is 15 residues. J gave up 4 bases and V 3 bases, and 3 bases lay outside the gene matches. Written as DNA, the CDR3 is TGTGCCAGCAGCTTGTCTAGCGGGGGGTCAGATACGCAGTATTTT. This translates into CASSLSSGGSDTQYF.

This sequence joins TRBV3-1 (or the pseudogene TRBV3-2) and TRBJ1-6; D is uncertain. The germline V gene has CDR1 LGHDT and CDR2 YNNKEL (reference sequence). Trimming stripped 6 bases from V and 8 bases from J, with 8 bases between. The CDR3 extends over 12 amino acids. The CDR3 region has the DNA TGTGCCAGCAGGCTGAGTGATTCACCCCTCCACTTT. Translation: CASRLSDSPLHF.

This clone was observed a single time. The chain has TRBV11-2 and TRBJ2-5; D might be TRBD1 (6 bases). Germline CDR1 and CDR2: SGHAT and FQNNGV. The V and J ends lost 5 bases and 7 bases respectively, with 20 bases between them. CDR3 size: 15 residues. CDR3 nucleotide sequence: TGTGCCAGCAGCGCAATGGGGGCGGGTATTGGGACCCAGTACTTC. Its translation is CASSAMGAGIGTQYF.

The chain links TRBV5-1 to TRBJ1-2; D unresolved. Trimming left V 0 bases short and J 4 bases short, with 7 bases between. This CDR3 is 13 amino acids long. Germline-derived CDR1 and CDR2 are SGHRS and YFSETQ. CDR3 sequence reads: CASSLAGFYGYTF. The CDR3 nucleotides read TGCGCCAGCAGCTTGGCCGGGTTCTATGGCTACACCTTC.

The rearrangement joins TRBV7-9 to TRBJ2-7; a weak D match, TRBD1 (5 bases). Germline V gene sequence: CDR1 SEHNR, CDR2 FQNEAQ (reference sequence). The V gene lost 5 bases and the J gene lost 2 bases, with 13 bases spanning the gap. The length of the CDR3 is 14 residues. CDR3 DNA: TGTGCCAGCAGCCACCGACAGACTGCCTACGAGCAGTACTTC. Its translation is CASSHRQTAYEQYF.

This chain uses TRBV19 with TRBJ1-4, with 9 positions matching TRBD1. The CDR3 spans 17 residues. Germline trimming cut 4 bases from V and 1 base from J; bases unmatched to any gene: 7. Germline V gene sequence: CDR1 LNHDA, CDR2 SQIVND (reference sequence). The CDR3 coding sequence is TGTGCCAGTAGTAAGAGGGACAGGGATGGAACTAATGAAAAACTGTTTTTT. The encoded protein is CASSKRDRDGTNEKLFF.